A single sample is the source of the 5 T cell receptor beta chains below, sequenced in a study of blood T cells in healthy people across ages. For the second PCR, which ran for 7 to 11 cycles, a sample-barcoded 5' primer and a J-beta primer mix were used. MiXCR, run by TCRdb on the 5' RACE reads, gives a single entry per CDR3 protein. The data show about 1.1 million distinct CDR3 sequences, under 40% seen once. The sample comprised blood. The source of these receptors is a man in his late teens or twenties in good health.

The chain employs TRBV12-3 or TRBV12-4 and TRBJ2-2; D gene uncertain. Deletions cut 2 bases from V and 7 bases from J, with 11 bases between. The length of the CDR3 is 14 residues. The CDR3 sequence: CASSLLGTLGELFF. CDR3 nucleotide sequence: TGTGCCAGCAGTTTATTGGGCACCCTCGGGGAGCTGTTTTTT.

This clonotype turned up a few times. The gene calls are TRBV10-3 and TRBJ2-2; 10 bases match TRBD2. Germline-derived CDR1 and CDR2 are ENHRY and SYGVKD. There are 20 residues in the CDR3. V lost 10 bases to trimming and J lost 0 bases; unmatched junction nucleotides: 20. The DNA of the CDR3 is TGTGCCAGAAAGGGACTAGCGCTGAGGAAGCAGACCCCGAACACCGGGGAGCTGTTTTTT. Translated, it gives CARKGLALRKQTPNTGELFF.

This clonotype was recorded many times. The gene calls are TRBV29-1 and TRBJ2-1; D is undetermined. There are 11 residues in the CDR3. V was trimmed by 8 bases and J by 6 bases, leaving 11 bases between them. Germline V gene lookup returns CDR1 SQVTM and CDR2 ANQGSEA. CDR3 sequence: CSTSRVNEQFF. As DNA, the CDR3 is TGCAGCACCTCCAGAGTCAATGAGCAGTTCTTC.

Worth noting for this clonotype: The junction shows a germline mismatch at one end, possibly a read error. This chain uses TRBV6-2 or TRBV6-3 with TRBJ2-5, with a weak D call TRBD1 (5 bases). The end of the DNA aligns better with TRBJ2-7, so the J call may be wrong. Per germline, CDR1 MNHEY and CDR2 SVGEGT. This CDR3 spans 16 amino acids. CDR3 DNA sequence: TGTGTCAGCAGTTACAGGACCCCTGAAGGATGGTACGAGCAGTACTTC. It codes for CVSSYRTPEGWYEQYF.

The gene calls are TRBV12-3 or TRBV12-4 and TRBJ2-1; TRBD2 is a possible D gene (5 bases). The CDR3 sequence is 12 residues long. V lost 5 bases, J lost 9 bases, and 11 bases lay in between. CDR3 amino acids: CASSPLGSEQFF. CDR3 sequence (DNA): TGTGCCAGCAGTCCCCTAGGGAGTGAGCAGTTCTTC.